This passage covers 18 T cell receptor beta chains from one sample sequenced in a study of T cell responses to AZD1222 COVID-19 vaccine. TCRdb keeps only in-frame clones here, not all; method: immunoSEQ multiplex PCR. Among about 99,000 clones listed, around 89% were seen once. The specimen comprised peripheral blood, sampled on day 0 of AZD1222 vaccination. Receptors originate from an adult in good health.

The CDR3 nucleotides read TGTGCCAGCAGCTTAGGGCAGGGGTACTACAATGAGCAGTTCTTC. This encodes CASSLGQGYYNEQFF. The V and J genes are TRBV7-9 and TRBJ2-1; a possible D gene is TRBD1 (6 bases). The CDR3 is 15 residues long. V lost 1 base and J 3 bases, leaving 10 bases between the germline ends. Germline CDR1 reads SEHNR; CDR2 reads FQNEAQ (reference sequence).

This sequence joins TRBV12-5 and TRBJ1-4; no clear D. Trimming cost V 0 bases and J 8 bases, with 16 bases left between them. The CDR3 contains 16 residues. Germline loops: CDR1 LGHNT, CDR2 FRNRAP. For the CDR3, the DNA is TGTGCTAGTGGTTTGGTACTGGGGTATAAAGACGAAAAACTGTTTTTT. It specifies CASGLVLGYKDEKLFF.

This clone was picked up a small number of times. The chain has TRBV7-9 and TRBJ1-2; 7 bases line up with TRBD1. The CDR3 loop spans 15 amino acids. The ends lost 5 bases at V and 6 bases at J; junction bases unmatched: 12. The germline gives CDR1 SEHNR, CDR2 FQNEAQ (reference sequence). CDR3 region: CASSHSTGRRNGYTF. The CDR3 bases are TGTGCCAGCAGCCATTCGACAGGGCGTCGTAATGGCTACACCTTC.

This chain connects TRBV27 to TRBJ2-3; 7 bases match TRBD2. Germline assignment: CDR1 MNHEY and CDR2 SMNVEV (reference sequence). V trimming: 0 bases; J trimming: 2 bases; junction bases outside the gene matches: 2. The CDR3 is made up of 15 amino acids. CDR3 sequence: CASSLSGLLTDTQYF. The CDR3 DNA sequence: TGTGCCAGCAGTTTATCGGGACTACTCACAGATACGCAGTATTTT.

V gene TRBV11-2 combines with J gene TRBJ2-1; D is uncertain. From germline, CDR1 is SGHAT and CDR2 FQNNGV. V was trimmed by 4 bases and J by 9 bases, leaving 13 bases between them. The CDR3 contains 13 residues. CDR3 amino acids: CASSYVVWGEQFF. DNA of the CDR3: TGTGCCAGCAGCTATGTAGTTTGGGGTGAGCAGTTCTTC.

The genes are TRBV7-9 and TRBJ2-6; unclear D gene. CDR3 length: 17 residues. V gave up 1 base and J gave up 0 bases, with 10 bases separating them. Per the germline V gene, CDR1 is SEHNR and CDR2 is FQNEAQ (reference sequence). The CDR3 nucleotides read TGTGCCAGCAGCTTAGTGGTAGGCAACTCTGGGGCCAACGTCCTGACTTTC. Translation gives CASSLVVGNSGANVLTF.

The chain has TRBV7-9 and TRBJ2-7; D gene ambiguous. Trimming shortened V by 5 bases and J by 0 bases, and 5 bases separated the two germline ends. Germline CDR1 SEHNR, CDR2 FQNEAQ (reference sequence). The CDR3 has 12 residues. The CDR3 DNA is TGTGCCAGCAGCCCTATCTCCTACGAGCAGTACTTC. It codes for CASSPISYEQYF.

CDR3 in DNA: TGTGCCAGCAGCTGGGGACAGGGGGACTCCTACGAGCAGTACTTC. It translates to CASSWGQGDSYEQYF. The chain couples TRBV7-6 to TRBJ2-7, with 11 bases identical to TRBD1. V lost 4 bases, J lost 0 bases, and 2 bases stayed unmatched. The germline gives CDR1 SGHVS, CDR2 FNYEAQ. The CDR3 is 15 residues long. The full variable domain, its missing parts supplied by reference TRBV7-6 and TRBJ2-7, is GAGVSQSPRYKVTKRGQDVALRCDPISGHVSLYWYRQALGQGPEFLTYFNYEAQQDKSGLPNDRFSAERPEGSISTLTIQRTEQRDSAMYRCASSWGQGDSYEQYFGPGTRLTVT.

The V gene is TRBV5-4, the J gene TRBJ2-1, with 9 bases matching TRBD2. Losses at the gene ends were 9 bases for V and 5 bases for J; bases not matched to a gene: 6. Germline lookup yields CDR1 SGHNT and CDR2 YYREEE (reference sequence). The CDR3 has 13 amino acids. The CDR3: CAITGTSNNEQFF. CDR3 DNA: TGTGCCATTACCGGGACTAGCAACAATGAGCAGTTCTTC.

The chain carries TRBV3-1 (or the pseudogene TRBV3-2) and TRBJ1-5; no firm D call. The CDR3 totals 15 residues. Trimming took off 1 base at V and 6 bases at J, with 13 bases between the two ends. Germline CDR1 is LGHDT and CDR2 is YNNKEL (reference sequence). CDR3 region: CASSQGYGEGQPQHF. The CDR3 DNA reads as TGTGCCAGCAGCCAAGGATATGGGGAGGGTCAGCCCCAGCATTTT.

The chain uses TRBV11-1 and TRBJ1-3, with D unresolved. CDR3 size: 16 residues. Germline CDR1 and CDR2: SGHAT and FQDESV (reference sequence). Trimming took off 1 base at V and 1 base at J, with 11 bases between the two ends. This chain's CDR3 is CASSLDSGYSGNTIYF. The CDR3 bases are TGTGCCAGCAGCTTAGACTCGGGATATTCTGGAAACACCATATATTTT.

The chain employs TRBV9 and TRBJ2-5, with 8 bases aligning to TRBD1. CDR1 is SGDLS, CDR2 YYNGEE, per germline. The CDR3 contains 13 residues. V lost 4 bases and J lost 4; bases outside the gene matches: 3. CDR3 sequence: CASSPGQGETQYF. CDR3 coding DNA: TGTGCCAGCAGCCCAGGACAGGGAGAGACCCAGTACTTC.

The table lists this clone with a few counts. The chain joins TRBV19 to TRBJ1-5; the D gene is possibly TRBD1 (5 bases). Trimming shortened V by 3 bases and J by 6 bases, and 15 bases separated the two germline ends. The CDR3 contains 15 residues. Germline CDR1 reads LNHDA; CDR2 reads SQIVND (reference sequence). The CDR3: CASSMGGGRRQPQHF. Written as DNA, the CDR3 is TGTGCCAGTAGTATGGGGGGGGGACGACGTCAGCCCCAGCATTTT.

The CDR3 is CASSLSGRGVYNEQFF. The CDR3 coding sequence is TGTGCCAGCAGCTTAAGCGGCAGGGGGGTCTACAATGAGCAGTTCTTC. V is TRBV7-3 and J is TRBJ2-1, with a tentative D call TRBD1 (7 bases). Deletions cut 1 base from V and 3 bases from J, with 13 bases between. The germline V gene encodes CDR1 SGHTA and CDR2 FQGTGA. The CDR3 is 16 amino acids.

The genes are TRBV5-8 and TRBJ2-7; D gene unclear. Germline V gene lookup returns CDR1 SGHTS and CDR2 YDEGEE. V was clipped by 0 bases and J by 1 base, with 14 bases between them. This CDR3 comprises 16 residues. DNA for the CDR3: TGTGCCAGCAGCTTGGTGGTCCAGGATTCGTCCTACGAGCAGTACTTC. It yields the protein CASSLVVQDSSYEQYF.

The chain links TRBV5-4 to TRBJ1-2; TRBD1 matches 8 bases. This CDR3 contains 14 residues. Germline CDR1 and CDR2: SGHNT and YYREEE (reference sequence). The V and J ends lost 9 bases and 8 bases, in that order; junction bases with no gene match: 15. CDR3 protein: CATSKLQGAGGYTF. The CDR3 nucleotides read TGTGCCACCAGTAAGCTTCAGGGGGCTGGAGGCTACACCTTC.

This chain uses TRBV7-2 with TRBJ1-5; D might be TRBD1 (5 bases). The CDR3 spans 13 residues. V lost 4 bases, J lost 5 bases, and 9 bases lay in between. Germline CDR1 reads SGHTA; CDR2 reads FQGNSA. In DNA, the CDR3 is TGTGCCAGCAGCTCGTCAGGGTATCAGCCCCAGCATTTT. It translates to CASSSSGYQPQHF.

The chain is built from TRBV7-2 and TRBJ2-7; no firm D call. The CDR3 spans 13 residues. Looked up from germline, CDR1 is SGHTA and CDR2 is FQGNSA. V lost 1 base, J lost 3 bases, and 7 bases lay in between. CDR3 bases: TGTGCCAGCAGCTTAGAGCCCGTCTACGAGCAGTACTTC. Translating it yields CASSLEPVYEQYF.